The 25 T cell receptor beta chains listed next were all sequenced from one sample in a study of blood T cells in healthy people across ages. Together with a sample-barcoded 5' primer, a J-beta primer mix was included in a second PCR lasting about 7 to 12 cycles. TCRdb itself ran the 5' RACE reads through MiXCR, one entry per CDR3 protein. The sample holds over 950,000 distinct CDR3 sequences, just over 50% seen once. Material: blood. The receptors stem from an older woman in good health.

The genes are TRBV7-3 and TRBJ2-3, with a weak D call TRBD2 (5 bases). V was trimmed by 5 bases and J by 3 bases, leaving 9 bases between them. This CDR3 spans 13 amino acids. Germline lookup yields CDR1 SGHTA and CDR2 FQGTGA. CDR3 sequence reads: CASSQDFTDTQYF. The CDR3 nucleotides read TGTGCCAGCAGCCAGGACTTTACAGATACGCAGTATTTT.

The genes are TRBV7-9 and TRBJ2-5; no definite D call. Germline CDR1 is SEHNR and CDR2 is FQNEAQ (reference sequence). The CDR3 extends over 13 amino acids. Trimming stripped 5 bases from V and 11 bases from J, with 18 bases between. CDR3 sequence reads: CASSPRNYNEQYF. CDR3 in DNA: TGTGCCAGCAGCCCGCGTAACTACAATGAGCAGTACTTC.

The V call is TRBV3-1, the J call TRBJ2-5, with 9 nucleotides matching TRBD1. J was trimmed by 2 bases and V by 4 bases; bases with no gene match: 5. From germline, CDR1 is LGHDT and CDR2 YNNKEL (reference sequence). This CDR3 spans 15 amino acids. CDR3 sequence (DNA): TGTGCCAGCAGCCGGGACAGGGTTCGACAAGAGACCCAGTACTTC. Its protein is CASSRDRVRQETQYF.

The chain combines TRBV15 with TRBJ2-6; unclear D gene. V was trimmed by 2 bases and J by 4 bases, leaving 12 bases between them. Germline V CDR1 and CDR2: LNHNV, YYDKDF (reference sequence). There are 16 residues in the CDR3. DNA of the CDR3: TGTGCCACCAGCAGACTCTCGGAACACGGGGCCAACGTCCTGACTTTC. It specifies CATSRLSEHGANVLTF.

This clonotype has only a few counts. The chain uses TRBV10-3 and TRBJ2-7, with D possibly TRBD2 on 6 matching bases. The CDR3 runs 16 residues. Germline V lookup: CDR1 ENHRY, CDR2 SYGVKD. V gave up 10 bases and J gave up 0 bases, with 22 bases separating them. In DNA form, the CDR3 reads TGTGCCACCACTGTAGGCATTAGCGGATTCTCCTACGAGCAGTACTTC. Encoded protein: CATTVGISGFSYEQYF.

About this clonotype: One end of the junction fails to match germline, which may point to a read error. This sequence joins TRBV20-1 and TRBJ2-3; 13 bases fit TRBD2. The CDR3 loop spans 20 amino acids. CDR1 is DFQATT, CDR2 SNEGSKA, per germline (reference sequence). CDR3 nucleotides: TGCAGTGCTAGTCCTACGCCCGGGACTAGCGGGAAAGGGATCACAGATGCGCAGTATTTT. Protein product: CSASPTPGTSGKGITDAQYF.

The rearrangement joins TRBV2 to TRBJ2-7; D gene unclear. V lost 11 bases and J lost 2, with 22 bases in between. From germline, CDR1 is SNHLY and CDR2 FYNNEI. The CDR3 consists of 15 residues. DNA for the CDR3: TGTGCCGGCACTGCCCAGCCCTCGATAGCCTACGAGCAGTACTTC. Its protein is CAGTAQPSIAYEQYF.

The V gene is TRBV11-2, the J gene TRBJ2-7; D remains unclear. Trimming took 4 bases from V and 0 from J, leaving 10 bases between them. Germline V gene sequence: CDR1 SGHAT, CDR2 FQNNGV. The CDR3 loop spans 14 amino acids. The CDR3 sequence: CASSSKYGSYEQYF. CDR3 nucleotides: TGTGCCAGCAGCTCAAAATATGGCTCCTACGAGCAGTACTTC.

As concerns this clonotype: A much bigger clone sits one base away, suggesting this may be a read error. The V call is TRBV28, the J call TRBJ1-1; D call uncertain. There are 16 residues in the CDR3. The V gene's germline CDR1 is MDHEN and CDR2 SYDVKM. V was clipped by 5 bases and J by 10 bases, with 26 bases between them. The CDR3 DNA follows: TGTGCCAGCAGTAGGATTTCTCGAATCGACACAAGGATAGCTTTCTTT. It codes for CASSRISRIDTRIAFF.

V gene TRBV12-3 or TRBV12-4 combines with J gene TRBJ2-5; D might be TRBD2 (5 bases). V was clipped by 10 bases and J by 7 bases, with 16 bases between them. CDR3 size: 12 residues. The chain's CDR3 is CATTKGGATQYF. In DNA form, the CDR3 reads TGTGCCACCACTAAAGGAGGCGCGACCCAGTACTTC.

The V and J genes are TRBV12-3 or TRBV12-4 and TRBJ2-7; 8 nucleotides align to TRBD2. This CDR3 has 13 amino acids. V was pared by 5 bases and J by 2 bases, with 2 bases of the junction left unmatched. CDR3 residues: CASSHSGAYEQYF. The CDR3 nucleotides are TGTGCCAGCAGTCATAGCGGGGCCTACGAGCAGTACTTC.

This clonotype was seen only a few times. The chain links TRBV7-2 to TRBJ2-3; the match to TRBD2 covers 7 bases. The ends lost 2 bases at V and 2 bases at J; junction bases unmatched: 7. This CDR3 contains 16 residues. The V gene's germline CDR1 is SGHTA and CDR2 FQGNSA. The CDR3 loop is CASSLRGSGSTDTQYF. Written as DNA, the CDR3 is TGTGCCAGCAGCTTAAGGGGTAGCGGGTCCACAGATACGCAGTATTTT.

This rearrangement joins TRBV7-2 to TRBJ2-4, with D uncertain. The J call is doubtful: the DNA matches TRBJ2-5 better. The CDR3 loop spans 12 amino acids. The germline gives CDR1 SGHTA, CDR2 FQGNSA. The CDR3 DNA reads TGTGCCAGCAGCCTCAGGATCCAGACCCAGTACTTC. It translates to CASSLRIQTQYF.

This clonotype was counted a single time. The chain is built from TRBV20-1 and TRBJ2-1, with no clear D. Germline loops: CDR1 DFQATT, CDR2 SNEGSKA (reference sequence). This CDR3 spans 11 amino acids. Deletions cut 1 base from V and 8 bases from J, with 6 bases between. CDR3 region: CSARVVDEQFF. The DNA for the CDR3 is TGCAGTGCTAGAGTGGTCGATGAGCAGTTCTTC.

The chain links TRBV20-1 to TRBJ2-7; maybe TRBD1 (5 bases). The V gene's germline CDR1 is DFQATT and CDR2 SNEGSKA (reference sequence). This CDR3 has 13 amino acids. The V gene lost 6 bases and the J gene lost 3 bases, with 15 bases spanning the gap. The chain's CDR3 is CSAWGRANYEQYF. The CDR3 DNA sequence: TGCAGTGCCTGGGGCCGCGCCAACTACGAGCAGTACTTC.

This chain uses TRBV7-9 with TRBJ2-5; D gene unclear. Deletions cut 0 bases from V and 2 bases from J, with 10 bases between. Germline assignment: CDR1 SEHNR and CDR2 FQNEAQ (reference sequence). The CDR3 is 15 residues long. CDR3 DNA sequence: TGTGCCAGCAGCTTAGCGCTTGCGGCACAAGAGACCCAGTACTTC. Translation: CASSLALAAQETQYF.

The chain couples TRBV5-1 to TRBJ2-1, with 8 bases matching TRBD2. Germline CDR1 reads SGHRS; CDR2 reads YFSETQ. The CDR3 is 15 amino acids. The V gene end was trimmed by 0 bases and the J gene end by 6 bases; junction bases not matched to a gene: 5. The CDR3 DNA is TGCGCCAGCAGCTTGGGAGCGGGAGTATGCAATGAGCAGTTCTTC. Encoded protein: CASSLGAGVCNEQFF.

This clonotype was counted only a few times. This chain links TRBV7-9 with TRBJ1-2; 9 positions agree with TRBD1. CDR3 size: 14 residues. The germline V gene encodes CDR1 SEHNR and CDR2 FQNEAQ (reference sequence). With V trimmed by 11 bases and J by 7 bases, 14 bases remained unmatched. The CDR3: CASKTGQGSFGYTF. The CDR3 DNA reads TGTGCCTCAAAGACGGGACAGGGATCTTTTGGCTACACCTTC. The full variable domain, rest sourced from reference TRBV7-9 and TRBJ1-2, is DTGVSQNPRHKITKRGQNVTFRCDPISEHNRLYWYRQTLGQGPEFLTYFQNEAQLEKSRLLSDRFSAERPKGSFSTLEIQRTEQGDSAMYLCASKTGQGSFGYTFGSGTRLTVV.

The chain recombines TRBV9 with TRBJ2-3; D is uncertain. CDR1 is SGDLS and CDR2 is YYNGEE in the germline V gene. V shed 0 bases and J shed 7 bases, with 6 bases lying between them. The CDR3 is 12 amino acids. The CDR3 region is CASSVGGYTQYF. CDR3 coding DNA: TGTGCCAGCAGCGTAGGAGGATATACGCAGTATTTT. The variable domain in full, completed from reference TRBV9 and TRBJ2-3, reads DSGVTQTPKHLITATGQRVTLRCSPRSGDLSVYWYQQSLDQGLQFLIQYYNGEERAKGNILERFSAQQFPDLHSELNLSSLELGDSALYFCASSVGGYTQYFGPGTRLTVL.

This chain connects TRBV7-9 to TRBJ2-5; TRBD1 matches at 9 bases. The CDR3 has 15 amino acids. Germline CDR1 is SEHNR and CDR2 is FQNEAQ (reference sequence). Trimming took 5 bases from V and 5 from J; bases not matched to a gene: 9. Here the CDR3 reads CASSPGQGFTETQYF. CDR3 in DNA: TGTGCCAGCAGCCCGGGACAGGGATTTACTGAGACCCAGTACTTC.

This sequence joins TRBV6-5 and TRBJ2-5, with D tentatively TRBD1 (5 bases). Germline values: CDR1 MNHEY, CDR2 SVGAGI. The CDR3 length is 12 residues. V gave up 6 bases and J gave up 5 bases, with 10 bases separating them. CDR3 in amino acids: CASSQGHETQYF. The CDR3, as DNA: TGTGCCAGCAGCCAGGGCCACGAGACCCAGTACTTC.

The V and J genes are TRBV28 and TRBJ2-5; D is perhaps TRBD1 or TRBD2 (5 bases each). This CDR3 is built from 16 residues. Looked up from germline, CDR1 is MDHEN and CDR2 is SYDVKM. V was cut by 2 bases and J by 4 bases, with 17 bases left in between. The CDR3 is CASSLSWSKGRETQYF. CDR3 DNA: TGTGCCAGCAGTTTAAGTTGGAGTAAGGGGAGAGAGACCCAGTACTTC.

A few counts support this clonotype. The chain is built from TRBV29-1 and TRBJ2-7; D gene ambiguous. The germline V gene has CDR1 SQVTM and CDR2 ANQGSEA. Trimming left V 7 bases short and J 0 bases short, with 16 bases between. The CDR3 length is 14 residues. The CDR3 here is CSAAGTFGSYEQYF. The CDR3 DNA reads as TGCAGCGCAGCCGGTACCTTTGGCTCCTACGAGCAGTACTTC.

J is TRBJ2-1 and V is TRBV20-1, with TRBD2 matching 13 bases. The tail of the sequence fits TRBJ2-7 better, so the J call may be wrong. CDR1 and CDR2 from the germline V gene are DFQATT and SNEGSKA (reference sequence). The CDR3 sequence is 13 residues long. CDR3 protein: CSTELAGGYEQYF. CDR3 in DNA: TGCAGTACTGAACTAGCGGGGGGGTACGAGCAGTACTTC.

This clonotype came up a few times. CDR3 region: CASSLLLAGKNYGYTF. CDR3 nucleotide sequence: TGTGCCAGCAGCTTACTCCTCGCAGGGAAGAACTATGGCTACACCTTC. V and J are TRBV7-2 and TRBJ1-2, with D possibly being TRBD1 (5 bases). Trimming removed 2 bases from V and 2 bases from J, with 15 bases in between. CDR3 size: 16 residues. Germline CDR1 and CDR2: SGHTA and FQGNSA.